This is a list of T cell receptor beta chains from one sample in a study of cytomegalovirus exposure and HLA in healthy donors. The assay was immunoSEQ multiplex PCR, and TCRdb's table has in-frame clones only and misses some. The sample carries 150,000 to 200,000 clones, around 79% recorded once. The sequenced sample was PBMCs. The source is a woman aged 50 to 60 in good health and CMV-seronegative. Both conserved end residues are part of each CDR3. Fields, in order: V gene, J gene, clone size, D gene, CDR3 DNA, CDR3 protein. D genes are given only for firm matches. Rows give clone size only sometimes, using once, few, many, or a class for an expanded clone.

>TRBV6-6|TRBJ2-3|NA|TRBD1
TGTGCCAGCAGTTACTCGGAGGGACAGGGGGCAGGTACGCAGTATTTT
CASSYSEGQGAGTQYF
>TRBV6-5|TRBJ1-6|NA|TRBD1
TGTGCCAGCAGTTACGGGCAGGGGGGAGGTCCACCCCTCCACTTT
CASSYGQGGGPPLHF
>TRBV9|TRBJ2-5|NA|NA
TGTGCCAGCAGCGTAGCGGAGCCTCAAGAGACCCAGTACTTC
CASSVAEPQETQYF
>TRBV7-2|TRBJ2-1|NA|TRBD2
TGTGCCAGCAGCTCCCTACCACTAGCGGGAGGGGAGCAGTTCTTC
CASSSLPLAGGEQFF
>TRBV28|TRBJ2-1|few|TRBD2
TGTGCCAGCAGGACTAGCGGGTTATACAATGAGCAGTTCTTC
CASRTSGLYNEQFF
>TRBV5-1|TRBJ1-2|NA|TRBD1
TGCGCCAGCAGCCCGACAGGGGGCGTCTATGGCTACACCTTC
CASSPTGGVYGYTF
>TRBV7-9|TRBJ2-1|NA|NA
TGTGCCAGCAGCCCCCTAGCAGGAGTGGGCCTGGAGCAGTTCTTC
CASSPLAGVGLEQFF
>TRBV10-3|TRBJ2-3|NA|NA
TGTGCCATCCTTGGGGCTAGCACAGATACGCAGTATTTT
CAILGASTDTQYF
>TRBV2|TRBJ1-5|NA|TRBD1
TGTGCCAGCAGCCCGGGACAGGGTAATCAGCCCCAGCATTTT
CASSPGQGNQPQHF
>TRBV12-5|TRBJ1-2|NA|NA
TGTGCTAGTGGTCAACCGGACAGAACTAACTATGGCTACACCTTC
CASGQPDRTNYGYTF
>TRBV5-4|TRBJ2-7|NA|NA
TGTGCCAGCAGCTTCGGACTGACGCCCTACGAGCAGTACTTC
CASSFGLTPYEQYF
>TRBV21-1|TRBJ2-7|NA|NA
TGTGCCAGCAGCCTCGGGGGGTGCGGCTACGAGCAGTACTTC
CASSLGGCGYEQYF
>TRBV7-8|TRBJ2-1|few|NA
TGTGCCAGCAGCTTAATAGGCGGACTCCCCTACAATGAGCAGTTCTTC
CASSLIGGLPYNEQFF
>TRBV5-1|TRBJ1-1|NA|NA
TGCGCCAGCAGCTTGGTCGGGGGGGGAACTGAAGCTTTCTTT
CASSLVGGGTEAFF
>TRBV9|TRBJ1-1|NA|NA
TGTGCCAGCAGCGTAGCACCTGTCAGGAACACTGAAGCTTTCTTT
CASSVAPVRNTEAFF
>TRBV6-5|TRBJ1-4|NA|NA
TGTGCCAGCAGTTACAACACCGAAAATGAAAAACTGTTTTTT
CASSYNTENEKLFF
>TRBV6-4|TRBJ2-7|NA|NA
TGTGCCAGCAGTGACTCGGGTGGGAGCCGAATACTCTACTACGAGCAGTACTTC
CASSDSGGSRILYYEQYF
>TRBV29-1|TRBJ1-2|NA|NA
TGCAGCGTTGAAGATCCCCGCCACAGGGCTGGTGGCTACACCTTC
CSVEDPRHRAGGYTF
>TRBV19|TRBJ1-5|NA|NA
TGTGCCAGTAGTATACTGGGCAGTATAAGCAATCAGCCCCAGCATTTT
CASSILGSISNQPQHF
>TRBV6-1|TRBJ1-5|few|NA
TGTGCCAGCAGTGAAAACACCTTTAGCAATCAGCCCCAGCATTTT
CASSENTFSNQPQHF
>TRBV6-5|TRBJ1-6|NA|NA
TGTGCCAGCAAGGTGTCGGATCAGGTTAATTCACCCCTCCACTTT
CASKVSDQVNSPLHF
>TRBV7-9|TRBJ2-5|NA|NA
TGTGCCAGCAGCGATTGGACGGGAGAAGAGACCCAGTACTTC
CASSDWTGEETQYF
>TRBV9|TRBJ1-2|few|NA
TGTGCCAGCAGCGGCGGGGGGGGGCGAGGCTACACCTTC
CASSGGGGRGYTF
>TRBV5-8|TRBJ1-4|NA|TRBD1
TGTGCCAGCAGCTGGACAGGAGGGTACGAAAAACTGTTTTTT
CASSWTGGYEKLFF
>TRBV9|TRBJ1-2|NA|TRBD1
TGTGCCAGCAGCGGGACAGGGGGCGGCTATGGCTACACCTTC
CASSGTGGGYGYTF
>TRBV5-3|TRBJ2-1|once|TRBD2
TGTGCCGGATATACTAGCGGGGGGGCCGATGAGCAGTTCTTC
CAGYTSGGADEQFF
>TRBV29-1|TRBJ2-7|NA|TRBD2
TGCAGCGTGGCCGGGACTAGCGACTCCTACGAGCAGTACTTC
CSVAGTSDSYEQYF
>TRBV7-9|TRBJ1-2|NA|NA
TGTTCCAGCAGCTTATTCGTATCGAAAACCCGGGACTATGGCTACACCTTC
CSSSLFVSKTRDYGYTF
>TRBV12-5|TRBJ2-7|NA|TRBD1
TGTGCTAGTGCCGGGACAGGCTCCTACGAGCAGTACTTC
CASAGTGSYEQYF
>TRBV10-3|TRBJ1-1|few|NA
TGTGCCATCAGTGAGTCTAAGAACACTGAAGCTTTCTTT
CAISESKNTEAFF
>TRBV15|TRBJ1-2|NA|TRBD1
TGTGCCACCAGCCGGACAGGAGGGGGCTACACCTTC
CATSRTGGGYTF
>TRBV5-6|TRBJ2-3|few|NA
TGTGCCAGCAGCTTGGAACGGGGCACAGATACGCAGTATTTT
CASSLERGTDTQYF
>TRBV25-1|TRBJ1-1|NA|NA
TGTGCCAGCAGTGAACCGGTGTTGGCTGAAGCTTTCTTT
CASSEPVLAEAFF
>TRBV5-4|TRBJ2-3|NA|NA
TGTGCCAGCAGCTTGCCGGGTCGGATAGATACGCAGTATTTT
CASSLPGRIDTQYF
>TRBV29-1|TRBJ1-4|NA|TRBD1
TGCAGCGCGGGACAGGGGTCTGAAAAACTGTTTTTT
CSAGQGSEKLFF
>TRBV7-2|TRBJ2-3|NA|TRBD2
TGTGCCAGCAGCTTAGTAGCGGGAGTAAGGGCAGATACGCAGTATTTT
CASSLVAGVRADTQYF
>TRBV6-5|TRBJ2-5|NA|TRBD2
TGTGCCAGCAGTACCCGGGGGGGGGTCCAAGAGACCCAGTACTTC
CASSTRGGVQETQYF
>TRBV7-7|TRBJ2-5|once|TRBD2
TGTGCTAGCAGCTTAGCAGGCGGGAGTGGAGAGACCCAGTACTTC
CASSLAGGSGETQYF
>TRBV28|TRBJ1-5|NA|TRBD1
TGTGCCAGCAGCCGCTTTAGGGGACAGGGGGCTTCCAGCAATCAGCCCCAGCATTTT
CASSRFRGQGASSNQPQHF
>TRBV30|TRBJ2-1|once|TRBD2
TGTGCCTTCTCGACCGTGGGGACTAGCGGACCCCCCTACAATGAGCAGTTCTTC
CAFSTVGTSGPPYNEQFF
>TRBV7-9|TRBJ2-5|NA|TRBD1
TGTGCCAGCAGCTCCCCCTCGGGACAGCAAGAGACCCAGTACTTC
CASSSPSGQQETQYF
>TRBV7-2|TRBJ2-5|NA|NA
TGTGCCAGCAGGGCCGCCCCGGAGACCCAGTACTTC
CASRAAPETQYF
>TRBV23-1|TRBJ2-2|few|NA
TGCGCCAGCAGTGCCGGGCCCAGGTTGATTGGTAGCGCCGGGGAGCTGTTTTTT
CASSAGPRLIGSAGELFF
>TRBV5-1|TRBJ1-3|NA|NA
TGCGCCAGCAGCCTACTGGGACAACGCTCTGGAAACACCATATATTTT
CASSLLGQRSGNTIYF
>TRBV5-4|TRBJ1-6|few|NA
TGTGCCAGCAGCCCGACGACGCGGGGTTCACCCCTCCACTTT
CASSPTTRGSPLHF
>TRBV5-4|TRBJ2-1|NA|NA
TGTGCCAGCAGCACTGAAGCGTACGGCAATGAGCAGTTCTTC
CASSTEAYGNEQFF
>TRBV7-2|TRBJ1-4|NA|NA
TGTGCCAGCAGCTTAGGAAGCGGGTGGGCCCTCAGGGAAAAACTGTTTTTT
CASSLGSGWALREKLFF
>TRBV6-6|TRBJ1-1|NA|TRBD1
TGTGCCAGCAGGAGGACAGGGGCGAACACTGAAGCTTTCTTT
CASRRTGANTEAFF
>TRBV7-9|TRBJ2-7|NA|TRBD2
TGTGCCAGCAGCTTATGGGGAGGGAGGAGCTCCTACGAGCAGTACTTC
CASSLWGGRSSYEQYF
>TRBV5-1|TRBJ2-1|once|TRBD2
TGCGCCAGCAAGGGGAGCGGGGGTTCCAATGAGCAGTTCTTC
CASKGSGGSNEQFF
>TRBV5-4|TRBJ1-2|NA|NA
TGTGCCAGCAGCTTTCCTGGGGACTCTGGCTACACCTTC
CASSFPGDSGYTF
>TRBV19|TRBJ1-2|NA|TRBD1
TGTGCCAGTAGTAATCAAGGACAGGGGGTCTATGGCTACACCTTC
CASSNQGQGVYGYTF
>TRBV5-1|TRBJ2-5|NA|TRBD2
TGCGCCAGCAGCCCCGGACTAGATGGGAGAGGGGCCCAGTACTTC
CASSPGLDGRGAQYF
>TRBV7-2|TRBJ2-3|few|TRBD2
TGTGCCAGCAGCCGGGGGGGTCAAGGGGCAGATACGCAGTATTTT
CASSRGGQGADTQYF